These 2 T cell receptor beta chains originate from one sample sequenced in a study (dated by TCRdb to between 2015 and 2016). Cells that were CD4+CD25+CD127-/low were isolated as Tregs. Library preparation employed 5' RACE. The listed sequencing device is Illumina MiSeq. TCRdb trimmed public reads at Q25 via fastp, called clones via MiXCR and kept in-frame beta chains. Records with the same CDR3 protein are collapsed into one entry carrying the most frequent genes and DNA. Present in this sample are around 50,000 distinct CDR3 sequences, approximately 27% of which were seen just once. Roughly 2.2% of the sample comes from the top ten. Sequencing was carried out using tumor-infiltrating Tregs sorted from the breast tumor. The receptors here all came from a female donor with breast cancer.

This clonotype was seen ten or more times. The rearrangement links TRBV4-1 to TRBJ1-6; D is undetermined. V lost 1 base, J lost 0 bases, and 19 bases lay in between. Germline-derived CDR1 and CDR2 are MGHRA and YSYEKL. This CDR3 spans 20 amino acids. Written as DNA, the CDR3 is TGCGCCAGCAGCCAAGTCCAAGGGATCGGTCTTGTCTCCTATAATTCACCCCTCCACTTT. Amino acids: CASSQVQGIGLVSYNSPLHF.

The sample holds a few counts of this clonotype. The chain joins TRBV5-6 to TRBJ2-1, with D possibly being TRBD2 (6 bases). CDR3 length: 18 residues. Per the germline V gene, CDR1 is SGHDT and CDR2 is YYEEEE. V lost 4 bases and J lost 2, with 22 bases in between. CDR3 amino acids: CASSLPNHPGLAYNEQFF. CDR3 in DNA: TGTGCCAGCAGCCTCCCCAATCATCCGGGACTCGCCTACAATGAGCAGTTCTTC.